One and the same sample provided the 18 T cell receptor beta chains below, sequenced in a study of cytotoxic CD8 clonotypes in ibrutinib-treated CLL. TCRdb's table, derived via immunoSEQ multiplex PCR, lists solely in-frame clones and lacks some. The sample yields about 130,000 clones, around 80% seen once. Sample: PBMCs, taken after 24 months of ibrutinib treatment. These receptors all come from a human donor with chronic lymphocytic leukemia.

The J gene is TRBJ2-7, the V gene TRBV7-2, with TRBD2 identical over 12 bases. CDR1 is SGHTA, CDR2 FQGNSA, per germline. This CDR3 spans 16 amino acids. J was trimmed by 2 bases and V by 4 bases; bases with no gene match: 6. The CDR3 nucleotides read TGTGCCAGCAGCTCCCCCAGGACTAGCGGGGCCTACGAGCAGTACTTC. Its translation: CASSSPRTSGAYEQYF.

V is TRBV18 and J is TRBJ1-5; D remains unclear. Germline V gene data show CDR1 as KGHSH and CDR2 as LQKENI. This CDR3 region has 13 residues. V lost 3 bases and J 9 bases, leaving 12 bases between the germline ends. CDR3 sequence (DNA): TGTGCCAGCTCACCGGGCGTGGCGTGGCCCCAGCATTTT. This sequence encodes CASSPGVAWPQHF.

The chain employs TRBV18 and TRBJ1-2; D is unresolved. Germline V gene data show CDR1 as KGHSH and CDR2 as LQKENI. Trimming took off 1 base at V and 1 base at J, with 10 bases between the two ends. This CDR3 contains 15 residues. The CDR3 loop reads CASSPLAANNYGYTF. The CDR3 DNA reads as TGTGCCAGCTCACCACTTGCGGCAAATAACTATGGCTACACCTTC.

This chain links TRBV6-5 with TRBJ2-2; 11 bases are a match to TRBD1. Germline V gene data show CDR1 as MNHEY and CDR2 as SVGAGI. Trimming cost V 10 bases and J 5 bases; bases outside gene matches: 9. The length of the CDR3 is 15 residues. The DNA of the CDR3 is TGTGCCACCGACCGGACAGGGGGCCGTACCGGGGAGCTGTTTTTT. This sequence encodes CATDRTGGRTGELFF.

V and J are TRBV6-5 and TRBJ2-5; TRBD1 matches 10 bases. CDR1 MNHEY and CDR2 SVGAGI come from the germline V gene. CDR3 length equals 15 residues. J lost 7 bases, V lost 4 bases, and 9 bases had no gene match. As DNA, the CDR3 is TGTGCCAGCAGTTCGACAGGGGGCGGGATTGGGACCCAGTACTTC. This gives the protein CASSSTGGGIGTQYF.

J is TRBJ2-2 and V is TRBV7-7; D is undetermined. This CDR3 is built from 14 residues. The germline V and J ends were trimmed by 3 bases and 6 bases, with 11 bases remaining between them. Per the germline V gene, CDR1 is SSHAT and CDR2 is FNYEAQ (reference sequence). CDR3 amino acids: CASSFNAGAGELFF. The CDR3 coding sequence is TGTGCCAGCAGCTTCAATGCTGGGGCCGGGGAGCTGTTTTTT.

CDR3 sequence reads: CASSIGLAGGFYEQYF. In DNA, the CDR3 is TGCGCCAGCAGCATAGGGCTAGCGGGGGGTTTTTACGAGCAGTACTTC. J is TRBJ2-7 and V is TRBV4-1; 11 bases map to TRBD2. With 5 bases clipped from V and 4 bases from J, the junction kept 10 bases outside the gene matches. CDR1 is MGHRA, CDR2 YSYEKL, per germline. The CDR3 length is 16 residues.

With respect to this clone: Other DNA sequences within the sample encode an identical CDR3. The J gene is TRBJ2-5, the V gene TRBV11-2; no definite D call. CDR3 length: 11 residues. V was clipped by 5 bases and J by 2 bases, with 3 bases between them. CDR1 is SGHAT and CDR2 is FQNNGV in the germline V gene. The CDR3 region has the DNA TGTGCCAGCAGCCTTCAAGAGACCCAGTACTTC. Translation: CASSLQETQYF.

The chain couples TRBV10-3 to TRBJ2-2; tentatively, D is TRBD1 (5 bases). Deletions cut 0 bases from V and 6 bases from J, with 14 bases between. Germline CDR1 is ENHRY and CDR2 is SYGVKD. The CDR3 runs to 16 residues. CDR3 in DNA: TGTGCCATCAGTGAGTCGGTTCAGGGTCTCTCCGGGGAGCTGTTTTTT. Its translation: CAISESVQGLSGELFF.

The gene calls are TRBV6-1 and TRBJ1-1; the D gene is possibly TRBD1 (5 bases). The V gene's germline CDR1 is MNHNS and CDR2 SASEGT. The V gene lost 7 bases and the J gene lost 4 bases, with 10 bases spanning the gap. CDR3 length: 12 amino acids. The CDR3 spells CASTLGTTEAFF. The CDR3 DNA is TGTGCCAGCACCTTGGGGACCACTGAAGCTTTCTTT.

V is TRBV19 and J is TRBJ2-5, with 7 positions matching TRBD2. Germline V lookup: CDR1 LNHDA, CDR2 SQIVND (reference sequence). J gave up 1 base and V 6 bases, and 5 bases lay outside the gene matches. The CDR3 length is 14 residues. The CDR3 sequence is CASSLGTIQETQYF. The CDR3 nucleotides are TGTGCCAGTAGCCTCGGGACTATCCAAGAGACCCAGTACTTC.

The V call is TRBV27, the J call TRBJ2-3; perhaps TRBD2 as D (6 bases). Trimming cost V 5 bases and J 1 base, with 16 bases left between them. CDR3 length: 16 residues. In germline, CDR1 is MNHEY, CDR2 SMNVEV (reference sequence). CDR3 region: CASSPPDSGGTDTQYF. Written as DNA, the CDR3 is TGTGCCAGCAGTCCCCCAGATAGCGGCGGCACAGATACGCAGTATTTT.

This clone was seen just once. CDR3 protein: CASSPGDRRSQETQYF. The CDR3 coding sequence is TGTGCCAGCAGCCCGGGGGACAGGAGAAGCCAAGAGACCCAGTACTTC. V is TRBV7-3 and J is TRBJ2-5; 8 nucleotides align to TRBD1. The CDR3 length is 16 residues. The germline V gene encodes CDR1 SGHTA and CDR2 FQGTGA. V gave up 5 bases and J gave up 1 base; unmatched junction bases: 9.

The gene calls are TRBV27 and TRBJ1-5; possibly TRBD1 for D (6 bases). Germline values: CDR1 MNHEY, CDR2 SMNVEV (reference sequence). This CDR3 comprises 14 residues. V shed 8 bases and J shed 6 bases, with 17 bases lying between them. CDR3 amino acids: CASGPGAVIQPQHF. DNA of the CDR3: TGTGCCAGCGGTCCGGGGGCTGTGATTCAGCCCCAGCATTTT.

The chain links TRBV30 to TRBJ2-2; D unclear. V was cut by 0 bases and J by 9 bases, with 11 bases left in between. The CDR3 has 13 amino acids. From germline, CDR1 is GTSNPN and CDR2 SVGIG (reference sequence). This CDR3 reads CAWSVPHLRELFF. The CDR3 nucleotides read TGTGCCTGGAGTGTACCCCACCTCCGGGAGCTGTTTTTT.

This rearrangement joins TRBV5-4 to TRBJ1-2; no clear D. The V gene's germline CDR1 is SGHNT and CDR2 YYREEE (reference sequence). The V gene lost 3 bases and the J gene lost 5 bases, with 17 bases spanning the gap. This CDR3 is built from 15 residues. The CDR3 bases are TGTGCCAGCAGCTCCCCCGTGGACTGGAGGTATGGCTACACCTTC. Protein product: CASSSPVDWRYGYTF.

This chain links TRBV19 with TRBJ1-1; D ambiguous. The CDR3 has 15 residues. Per germline, CDR1 LNHDA and CDR2 SQIVND (reference sequence). The ends were cut back, 4 bases at V and 5 bases at J, with 17 bases in the middle. Written as DNA, the CDR3 is TGTGCCAGTAGTACTTCCTTAACAGCGGGGACTGAAGCTTTCTTT. Translating it yields CASSTSLTAGTEAFF.

J is TRBJ1-2 and V is TRBV6-5; no clear D. The CDR3 is 15 amino acids. Trimming stripped 6 bases from V and 1 base from J, with 15 bases between. The germline V gene encodes CDR1 MNHEY and CDR2 SVGAGI. The CDR3 DNA reads TGTGCCAGCAGCCTAAACCCCGCAGTTAACTATGGCTACACCTTC. Its translation is CASSLNPAVNYGYTF.